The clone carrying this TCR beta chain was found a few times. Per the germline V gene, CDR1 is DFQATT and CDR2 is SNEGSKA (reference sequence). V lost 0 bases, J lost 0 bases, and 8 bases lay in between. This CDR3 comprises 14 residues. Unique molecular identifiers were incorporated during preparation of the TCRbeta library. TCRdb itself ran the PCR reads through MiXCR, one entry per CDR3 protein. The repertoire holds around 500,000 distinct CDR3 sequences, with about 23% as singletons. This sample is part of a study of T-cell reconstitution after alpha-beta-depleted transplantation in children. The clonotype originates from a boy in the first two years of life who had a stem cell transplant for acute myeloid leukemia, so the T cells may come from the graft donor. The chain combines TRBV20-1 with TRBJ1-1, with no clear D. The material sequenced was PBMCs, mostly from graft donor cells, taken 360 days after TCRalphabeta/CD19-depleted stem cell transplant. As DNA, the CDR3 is TGCAGTGCTAGAGATCCCTCTATGAACACTGAAGCTTTCTTT. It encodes CSARDPSMNTEAFF.